This T cell receptor (beta chain) was found in a study of blood T cell repertoires in COVID-19. Overall study context: Some COVID-19 samples were acute and others convalescent; all came from the United States, Italy and Spain. Sample material is recorded as cDNA or gDNA derived from T cells, B-cell-depleted T cells, or PBMCs.

The J segment lost 5 bases and the V segment lost 5 bases, leaving 7 bases of the junction unmatched. This CDR3 has 15 residues. In germline, CDR1 is MRHNA, CDR2 SNTAGT. The authors' processing: The authors estimated nucleated cell counts from reference gene primer amplification. Sequencing used immunoSEQ multiplex PCR; TCRdb keeps in-frame clones, though not all of them. V and J calls plus clone size are reproduced from that table; the DNA served to infer D and trimming. The profile shows 95,000 to 150,000 clones, 79% of them singletons. The receptor comes from a man aged 35 to 55 with active or convalescent COVID-19. Input material: peripheral blood. The V gene is TRBV6-4, the J gene TRBJ2-2; 8 bases line up with TRBD1. The CDR3 reads CASSQGARSTGELFF. In DNA form, the CDR3 reads TGTGCCAGCAGTCAGGGGGCCCGCTCAACCGGGGAGCTGTTTTTT.